A selection of T cell receptor beta chains follows, all from one sample in a study of OX40 agonist ivuxolimab in advanced cancers. The protocol was immunoSEQ multiplex PCR, while the TCRdb copy is restricted to in-frame clones and leaves out a portion. Of tens of thousands of clones in the sample, 82% are singletons; the top ten hold about 11%. Source: CD4+ or CD8+ T cells sorted from blood, taken in a trial of the OX40 agonist ivuxolimab. The receptors shown here come from an adult with an advanced solid tumor such as melanoma, head and neck, liver or kidney cancer. Each CDR3 is given with its conserved first and last residue. A D gene is named only where the DNA matches it firmly. A clone size is listed for some rows: how often the clone was seen (once, few, many), or a class if it is expanded.

>15|TRBV7-2|.|.|TRBJ1-4
CASSLSPKGLEKLFF
TGTGCCAGCAGCTTATCCCCTAAGGGACTCGAAAAACTGTTTTTT
>12|TRBV4-2|.|.|TRBJ1-1
CASSQVNTEAFF
TGTGCCAGCAGCCAGGTAAACACTGAAGCTTTCTTT
>15|TRBV9|.|.|TRBJ1-3
CASSVDGDSGNTIYF
TGTGCCAGCAGCGTAGACGGGGATTCTGGAAACACCATATATTTT
>15|TRBV4-1|few|.|TRBJ1-1
CASSLYPQGSTEAFF
TGCGCCAGCAGCCTGTATCCACAGGGAAGCACTGAAGCTTTCTTT
>16|TRBV30|.|.|TRBJ2-2
CAWSASWGGHTGELFF
TGTGCCTGGAGTGCGAGCTGGGGGGGCCACACCGGGGAGCTGTTTTTT
>18|TRBV15|.|TRBD2|TRBJ2-2
CATSRVRNSGANTGELFF
TGTGCCACCAGCAGAGTTCGGAATAGCGGGGCGAACACCGGGGAGCTGTTTTTT
>15|TRBV2|.|.|TRBJ1-4
CASRASVLLNEKLFF
TGTGCCAGCAGGGCGAGTGTTCTCCTTAATGAAAAACTGTTTTTT
>14|TRBV28|.|.|TRBJ1-4
CASSLGGQIEKLFF
TGTGCCAGCAGTTTAGGGGGGCAGATCGAAAAACTGTTTTTT
>14|TRBV2|once|.|TRBJ2-3
CASILDGNTDTQYF
TGTGCCAGCATCTTAGACGGTAACACAGATACGCAGTATTTT
>13|TRBV11-2|.|.|TRBJ2-2
CASSPSNTGELFF
TGTGCCAGCAGCCCCTCGAACACCGGGGAGCTGTTTTTT
>16|TRBV18|.|.|TRBJ2-1
CASSPPGARVYNEQFF
TGTGCCAGCTCACCACCGGGGGCACGGGTCTACAATGAGCAGTTCTTC
>15|TRBV28|.|TRBD1|TRBJ2-2
CASFERTGGPGELFF
TGTGCCAGTTTTGAGCGGACAGGGGGCCCCGGGGAGCTGTTTTTT
>13|TRBV28|few|.|TRBJ2-2
CATDRGGFGELFF
TGTGCCACCGACCGCGGAGGGTTCGGGGAGCTGTTTTTT
>14|TRBV5-1|.|.|TRBJ2-3
CASSLADSTDTQYF
TGCGCCAGCAGCTTGGCCGACAGCACAGATACGCAGTATTTT
>14|TRBV10-1|.|TRBD1|TRBJ1-1
CASSQRQGTGEAFF
TGCGCCAGCAGTCAACGACAGGGCACGGGTGAAGCTTTCTTT
>16|TRBV13|.|TRBD1|TRBJ2-2
CASSLGDRVLTGELFF
TGTGCCAGCAGCTTAGGGGACAGGGTGCTCACCGGGGAGCTGTTTTTT
>16|TRBV10-1|.|TRBD2|TRBJ2-3
CASSDLGLAGTDTQYF
TGCGCCAGCAGTGACCTCGGACTAGCAGGAACAGATACGCAGTATTTT
>15|TRBV7-2|.|.|TRBJ2-7
CASSPGWGIAYEQYF
TGTGCCAGCAGCCCCGGTTGGGGCATCGCCTACGAGCAGTACTTC
>14|TRBV6-1|.|TRBD2|TRBJ2-3
CARGLAGGTDTQYF
TGTGCCAGGGGACTAGCGGGGGGGACAGATACGCAGTATTTT
>14|TRBV6-1|once|TRBD1|TRBJ1-5
CASRGEGQYQPQHF
TGTGCCAGCAGGGGTGAGGGACAGTATCAGCCCCAGCATTTT
>16|TRBV27|.|TRBD2|TRBJ2-1
CASSFRLAVLYNEQFF
TGTGCCAGCAGTTTCCGACTAGCGGTGCTCTACAATGAGCAGTTCTTC
>13|TRBV7-2|.|.|TRBJ2-3
CASSQRDGNTQYF
TGTGCCAGCAGCCAACGGGATGGCAATACGCAGTATTTT
>15|TRBV7-2|.|TRBD2|TRBJ2-5
CASSRGGSGGETQYF
TGTGCCAGCAGCCGGGGCGGGAGCGGAGGAGAGACCCAGTACTTC
>13|TRBV5-4|.|TRBD1|TRBJ1-1
CASSPGTGPADFF
TGTGCCAGCAGCCCCGGGACAGGGCCTGCGGATTTCTTT
>16|TRBV9|once|.|TRBJ1-3
CASSVEAGWAGNTIYF
TGTGCCAGCAGCGTAGAGGCAGGTTGGGCTGGAAACACCATATATTTT
>15|TRBV27|.|.|TRBJ2-4
CASSLSKQGGNIQYF
TGTGCCAGCAGTTTATCAAAACAGGGAGGAAACATTCAGTACTTC
>15|TRBV19|.|TRBD1|TRBJ1-5
CASQLADRTNQPQHF
TGTGCCAGTCAATTGGCGGACAGGACCAATCAGCCCCAGCATTTT
>15|TRBV25-1|once|.|TRBJ2-2
CASSENRANTGELFF
TGTGCCAGCAGTGAAAACCGCGCGAACACCGGGGAGCTGTTTTTT
>14|TRBV11-2|.|.|TRBJ2-3
CASSLSGYTDTQYF
TGTGCCAGCAGCTTATCAGGGTACACAGATACGCAGTATTTT
>15|TRBV7-2|.|TRBD2|TRBJ2-1
CASSRTSGGRYEQFF
TGTGCCAGCAGCCGGACTAGCGGGGGGAGGTATGAGCAGTTCTTC
>13|TRBV6-5|.|.|TRBJ1-2
CASSRDLSAGYTF
TGTGCCAGCAGTCGGGACCTCTCGGCGGGCTACACCTTC
>14|TRBV5-1|.|.|TRBJ1-3
CASSLGIPGNTIYF
TGCGCCAGCAGCTTGGGAATTCCTGGAAACACCATATATTTT
>13|TRBV7-9|.|TRBD1|TRBJ2-5
CASSKDRTETQYF
TGTGCCAGCAGCAAGGACAGGACGGAGACCCAGTACTTC
>13|TRBV5-4|.|.|TRBJ2-7
CAGGSSGTYEQYF
TGTGCCGGGGGGAGTAGCGGAACCTACGAGCAGTACTTC
>14|TRBV9|.|.|TRBJ1-5
CASSRGGARQPQHF
TGTGCCAGCAGCAGGGGGGGGGCCCGCCAGCCCCAGCATTTT
>15|TRBV28|once|.|TRBJ2-6
CASSFVGSGANVLTF
TGTGCCAGCAGTTTCGTGGGATCTGGGGCCAACGTCCTGACTTTC
>15|TRBV28|.|.|TRBJ2-5
CASTKKGGTQETQYF
TGTGCCAGCACCAAGAAGGGCGGGACCCAAGAGACCCAGTACTTC
>11|TRBV20-1|few|.|TRBJ1-1
CSGTVNTEAFF
TGCAGTGGGACTGTGAACACTGAAGCTTTCTTT
>15|TRBV6-6|.|TRBD1|TRBJ1-5
CASSYGDRGGQPQHF
TGTGCCAGCAGTTACGGGGACAGGGGAGGCCAGCCCCAGCATTTT
>16|TRBV18|.|TRBD1|TRBJ2-5
CASSPRQGAHQETQYF
TGTGCCAGCTCACCACGACAGGGGGCCCACCAAGAGACCCAGTACTTC
>12|TRBV30|.|.|TRBJ1-4
CAWSVLNEKLFF
TGTGCCTGGAGTGTACTTAATGAAAAACTGTTTTTT
>13|TRBV4-3|.|.|TRBJ1-2
CASSQGLLRGYTF
TGCGCCAGCAGCCAAGGTCTACTCCGTGGCTACACCTTC
>14|TRBV19|.|TRBD1|TRBJ2-4
CASSMTGAKNIQYF
TGTGCCAGTAGTATGACAGGGGCCAAAAACATTCAGTACTTC
>11|TRBV27|.|.|TRBJ1-1
CASSIPPKAFF
TGTGCCAGCAGCATCCCCCCCAAAGCTTTCTTT
>14|TRBV30|.|.|TRBJ1-6
CACNQGAGDSPLHF
TGTGCCTGCAACCAGGGTGCCGGGGATTCACCCCTCCACTTT
>16|TRBV5-5|.|.|TRBJ1-5
CASSLSGGGSNQPQHF
TGTGCCAGCAGCTTGTCGGGAGGTGGGAGCAATCAGCCCCAGCATTTT